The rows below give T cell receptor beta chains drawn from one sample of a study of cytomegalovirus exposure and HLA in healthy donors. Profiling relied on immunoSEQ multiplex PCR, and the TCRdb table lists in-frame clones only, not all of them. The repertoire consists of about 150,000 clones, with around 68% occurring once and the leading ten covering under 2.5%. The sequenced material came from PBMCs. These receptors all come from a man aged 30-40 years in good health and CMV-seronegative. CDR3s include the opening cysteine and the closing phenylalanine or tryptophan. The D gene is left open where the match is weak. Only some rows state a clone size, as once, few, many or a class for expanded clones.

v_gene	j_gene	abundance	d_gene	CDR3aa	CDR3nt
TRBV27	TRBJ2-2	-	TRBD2	CASSHGTSGGATGELFF	TGTGCCAGCAGCCACGGGACTAGCGGGGGGGCTACCGGGGAGCTGTTTTTT
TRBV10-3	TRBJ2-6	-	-	CAISAGGTSGANVLTF	TGTGCCATCAGTGCTGGGGGGACCTCTGGGGCCAACGTCCTGACTTTC
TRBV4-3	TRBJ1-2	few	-	CASSQERRYGYTF	TGCGCCAGCAGCCAAGAACGGAGGTATGGCTACACCTTC
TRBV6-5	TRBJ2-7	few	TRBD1	CASSLSGTGGNEQYF	TGTGCCAGCTCTTTATCTGGGACAGGTGGTAACGAGCAGTACTTC
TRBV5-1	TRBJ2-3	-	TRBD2	CASSTGTSGGAETDTQYF	TGCGCCAGCAGCACCGGGACTAGCGGGGGGGCTGAAACAGATACGCAGTATTTT
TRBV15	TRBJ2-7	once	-	CATSRDNSGLTYEQYF	TGTGCCACCAGCAGAGATAATTCGGGGTTAACCTACGAGCAGTACTTC
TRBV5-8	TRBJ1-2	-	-	CASSFSGRLGYTF	TGTGCCAGCAGCTTCTCAGGGAGGCTTGGCTACACCTTC
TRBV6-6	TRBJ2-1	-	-	CASIQGGDEQFF	TGTGCCAGCATTCAGGGGGGCGATGAGCAGTTCTTC
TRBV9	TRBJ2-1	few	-	CASSPITYNEQFF	TGTGCCAGCAGTCCTATCACCTACAATGAGCAGTTCTTC
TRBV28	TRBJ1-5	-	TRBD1	CASSPSGTGRSRDQPQHF	TGTGCCAGCAGTCCATCCGGGACAGGGCGTTCAAGGGATCAGCCCCAGCATTTT
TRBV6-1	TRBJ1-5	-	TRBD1	CASKPGQNQPQHF	TGTGCCAGCAAACCGGGACAGAATCAGCCCCAGCATTTT
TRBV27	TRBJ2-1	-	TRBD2	CASSLLPRGARPSNEQFF	TGTGCCAGCAGTTTATTACCGCGGGGGGCCAGGCCGTCGAATGAGCAGTTCTTC
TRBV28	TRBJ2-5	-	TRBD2	CASRDRFLAGGQEATQYF	TGTGCCAGCAGGGACCGTTTCCTCGCGGGGGGGCAGGAGGCGACCCAGTACTTC
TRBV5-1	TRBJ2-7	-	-	CASSPTGDGHYEQYF	TGCGCCAGCAGTCCGACGGGGGACGGGCACTACGAGCAGTACTTC
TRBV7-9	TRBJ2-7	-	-	CASSPGNEQYF	TGTGCCAGCAGTCCAGGGAACGAGCAGTACTTC
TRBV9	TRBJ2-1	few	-	CASSPEQVYNEQFF	TGTGCCAGCAGCCCGGAGCAAGTCTACAATGAGCAGTTCTTC
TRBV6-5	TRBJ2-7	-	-	CASSYSQPWGVEQYF	TGTGCCAGCAGTTACAGCCAACCCTGGGGAGTCGAGCAGTACTTC
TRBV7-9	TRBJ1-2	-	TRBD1	CASSLVRGQAYGYTF	TGTGCCAGCAGCTTAGTAAGGGGACAGGCCTATGGCTACACCTTC
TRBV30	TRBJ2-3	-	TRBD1	CARSGQGSADTQYF	TGTGCCCGGTCGGGACAGGGGTCCGCAGATACGCAGTATTTT
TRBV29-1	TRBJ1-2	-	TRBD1	CSVAGQGPGYTF	TGCAGCGTAGCCGGACAGGGGCCGGGCTACACCTTC
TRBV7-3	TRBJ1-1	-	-	CASSRGGLAVF	TGTGCCAGCAGCCGGGGGGGCCTGGCGGTCTTT
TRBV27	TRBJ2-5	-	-	CASSARTALGETQYF	TGTGCCAGCAGTGCCCGGACAGCCCTCGGAGAGACCCAGTACTTC
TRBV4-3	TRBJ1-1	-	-	CASSQDRRGADTEAFF	TGCGCCAGCAGCCAAGATCGAAGGGGCGCGGACACTGAAGCTTTCTTT
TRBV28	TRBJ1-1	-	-	CASTVDRRAEAFF	TGTGCCAGCACCGTGGACAGACGGGCTGAAGCTTTCTTT
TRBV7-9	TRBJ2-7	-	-	CASSFDAGNEQYF	TGTGCCAGCAGTTTCGACGCGGGGAACGAGCAGTACTTC
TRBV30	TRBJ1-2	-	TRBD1	CAWKIPGQRSYGYTF	TGTGCCTGGAAAATCCCGGGACAGAGATCCTATGGCTACACCTTC
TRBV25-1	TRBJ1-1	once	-	CASTPPGYGENTEAFF	TGTGCCAGCACCCCACCGGGGTATGGGGAAAACACTGAAGCTTTCTTT
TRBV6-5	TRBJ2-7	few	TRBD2	CASSYGGGPYEQYF	TGTGCCAGCAGCTACGGGGGGGGTCCCTACGAGCAGTACTTC
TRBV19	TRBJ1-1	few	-	CASSIGVNTEAFF	TGTGCCAGTAGTATCGGGGTGAACACTGAAGCTTTCTTT
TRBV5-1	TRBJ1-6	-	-	CASSLSWSSYNSPLHF	TGCGCCAGCAGCTTGTCGTGGAGCTCCTATAATTCACCCCTCCACTTT
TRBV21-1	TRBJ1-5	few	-	CASIPRGGNQPQHF	TGTGCCAGCATCCCTCGGGGGGGCAATCAGCCCCAGCATTTT
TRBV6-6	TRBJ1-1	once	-	CATVRGSEAFF	TGTGCCACCGTGAGGGGGTCCGAAGCTTTCTTT
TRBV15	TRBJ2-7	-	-	CATSRDRGESREQYF	TGTGCCACCAGCAGAGATAGGGGTGAGAGTCGCGAGCAGTACTTC
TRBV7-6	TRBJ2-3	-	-	CASSLTTTSTDTQYF	TGTGCCAGCAGCTTAACCACGACTAGCACAGATACGCAGTATTTT
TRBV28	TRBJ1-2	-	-	CASSQQVANYGYTF	TGTGCCAGCAGCCAACAAGTCGCTAACTATGGCTACACCTTC
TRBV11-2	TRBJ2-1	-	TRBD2	CASSLGRGFYNEQFF	TGTGCCAGCAGCTTAGGGCGGGGGTTCTACAATGAGCAGTTCTTC
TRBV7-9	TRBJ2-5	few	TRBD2	CASSRPTSGGAVETQYF	TGTGCCAGCAGCCGCCCTACGAGCGGGGGGGCCGTGGAGACCCAGTACTTC
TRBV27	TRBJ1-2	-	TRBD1	CASSLYGDRVSGYTF	TGTGCCAGCAGTTTATATGGGGACAGGGTATCTGGCTACACCTTC
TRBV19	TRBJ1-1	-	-	CASSIGAGNTEAFF	TGTGCCAGTAGTATTGGTGCGGGGAACACTGAAGCTTTCTTT
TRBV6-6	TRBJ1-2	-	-	CASSSAGNYGYTF	TGTGCCAGCAGTTCCGCAGGGAACTATGGCTACACCTTC
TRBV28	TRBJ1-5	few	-	CASNGVSNQPQNF	TGTGCCAGCAATGGAGTAAGCAATCAGCCCCAGAATTTT
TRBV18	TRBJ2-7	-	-	CASSRVKTSAYEQYF	TGTGCCAGCTCCCGAGTTAAGACATCAGCCTACGAGCAGTACTTC
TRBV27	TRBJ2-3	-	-	CASSFRAGLDPLTDTQYF	TGTGCCAGCAGTTTTAGGGCAGGGCTCGACCCGCTCACAGATACGCAGTATTTT
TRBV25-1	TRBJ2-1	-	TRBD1	CASSDPSGTGAWGEQFF	TGTGCCAGCAGTGATCCAAGCGGGACAGGGGCTTGGGGTGAGCAGTTCTTC
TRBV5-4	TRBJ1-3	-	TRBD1	CASMRDRDSGNTIYF	TGTGCCAGCATGCGGGACAGGGACTCTGGAAACACCATATATTTT
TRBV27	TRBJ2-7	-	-	CASSLSGLSTGEQYF	TGTGCCAGCAGTTTATCGGGACTTTCAACGGGCGAGCAGTACTTC
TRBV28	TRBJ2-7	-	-	CASLEGDEQYF	TGTGCCAGCTTAGAGGGTGACGAGCAGTACTTC
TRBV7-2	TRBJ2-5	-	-	CASSLVGGQETQYF	TGTGCCAGCAGCTTAGTTGGCGGACAAGAGACCCAGTACTTC
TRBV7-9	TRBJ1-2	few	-	CASSAPSWGPNYGYTF	TGTGCCAGCAGCGCCCCATCGTGGGGGCCCAACTATGGCTACACCTTC
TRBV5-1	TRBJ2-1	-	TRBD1	CASSLVTGAYNNEQFF	TGCGCCAGCAGCTTGGTAACAGGGGCCTATAACAATGAGCAGTTCTTC